The 20 T cell receptor beta chains below come from one sample, sequenced in a study of early T cells in non-severe SARS-CoV-2 infection. Each CDR3 protein gets one entry after TCRdb re-called the 5' RACE reads with MiXCR. The sample lists approximately 100,000 distinct CDR3 sequences; approximately 9.9% were seen once. Sequenced sample: whole blood. Receptors originate from an adult who was a healthcare worker with PCR-confirmed SARS-CoV-2 infection or an uninfected control (not recorded which).

This clonotype was detected only a few times. The chain combines TRBV7-2 with TRBJ1-3, with D perhaps matching TRBD1 (5 bases). This CDR3 is 14 amino acids long. Germline V gives CDR1 SGHTA, CDR2 FQGNSA. The CDR3 reads CATRAGLGGNTIYF. Written as DNA, the CDR3 is TGTGCGACGCGGGCGGGACTGGGTGGAAACACCATATATTTT.

The chain is built from TRBV20-1 and TRBJ1-1; D possibly corresponds to TRBD1 (5 bases). V lost 3 bases and J lost 4, with 15 bases in between. This CDR3 has 14 residues. Germline V gene data show CDR1 as DFQATT and CDR2 as SNEGSKA (reference sequence). The CDR3 bases are TGCAGTGCTAGGGCAGGGCGGCTAAGCACTGAAGCTTTCTTT. As protein: CSARAGRLSTEAFF.

This clonotype was seen a handful of times. The J gene is TRBJ2-5, the V gene TRBV11-1, with 7 bases lining up with TRBD1. Looked up from germline, CDR1 is SGHAT and CDR2 is FQDESV (reference sequence). V dropped 1 base and J dropped 3; count of bases not matched to a gene: 2. This CDR3 has 14 residues. The CDR3 nucleotides are TGTGCCAGCAGCTTAGTAGGGGGCGAAGAGACCCAGTACTTC. This codes for CASSLVGGEETQYF.

Ten or more counts support this clonotype. The V gene is TRBV6-1, the J gene TRBJ1-6; D is unclear. The CDR3 sequence is 15 residues long. The germline V gene encodes CDR1 MNHNS and CDR2 SASEGT. V was shortened by 8 bases and J by 6 bases, with 17 bases between the two germline ends. Here the CDR3 reads CASQYPTDLNSPLHF. The CDR3 DNA is TGTGCCAGCCAGTACCCGACGGACCTTAATTCACCCCTCCACTTT.

This clonotype appeared many times. V usage is TRBV29-1 and J usage is TRBJ1-2; D is uncertain. Germline assignment: CDR1 SQVTM and CDR2 ANQGSEA. The CDR3 length is 14 residues. Trimming pared 4 bases from V and 3 bases from J, leaving 15 bases between. CDR3 nucleotide sequence: TGCAGCGTTGCCGGGATCGCGAGGGACTATGGCTACACCTTC. Translating it yields CSVAGIARDYGYTF.

This clonotype has only a few counts. CDR3 amino acids: CASSQPGGGNQPQHF. The CDR3 DNA reads TGCGCCAGCAGCCAGCCTGGGGGGGGCAATCAGCCCCAGCATTTT. The rearrangement joins TRBV4-1 to TRBJ1-5; TRBD1 might be the D (5 bases). V lost 3 bases, J lost 2 bases, and 11 bases lay in between. The length of the CDR3 is 15 residues. Germline assignment: CDR1 MGHRA and CDR2 YSYEKL.

This clonotype was observed once. The chain combines TRBV6-2 or TRBV6-3 with TRBJ2-7, with 12 nucleotides matching TRBD1. J gave up 7 bases and V 6 bases, and 10 bases lay outside the gene matches. CDR3 length: 15 residues. The germline CDR1 and CDR2 sequences are MNHEY and SVGEGT. CDR3 sequence reads: CASSARDRGRGEQYF. DNA of the CDR3: TGTGCCAGCAGCGCCCGGGACAGGGGGCGTGGGGAGCAGTACTTC.

V and J are TRBV29-1 and TRBJ2-2; TRBD1 agrees at 7 bases. The germline CDR1 and CDR2 sequences are SQVTM and ANQGSEA. V lost 6 bases to trimming and J lost 1 base; unmatched junction nucleotides: 5. This CDR3 is 14 amino acids long. CDR3 sequence: CSVLGTENTGELFF. CDR3 DNA: TGCAGCGTGCTCGGGACAGAGAACACCGGGGAGCTGTTTTTT.

This clonotype was observed a few times. This CDR3 reads CASSRQGRLMTGYTF. The CDR3 nucleotides read TGTGCCAGCAGTAGGCAGGGGCGGCTTATGACGGGCTACACCTTC. This chain uses TRBV12-3 or TRBV12-4 with TRBJ1-2, with D possibly matching TRBD1 (6 bases). V was shortened by 5 bases and J by 8 bases, with 21 bases between the two germline ends. This CDR3 spans 15 amino acids.

The chain recombines TRBV7-2 with TRBJ2-2; TRBD2 matches at 8 bases. The CDR3 sequence is 15 residues long. Germline values: CDR1 SGHTA, CDR2 FQGNSA. V was clipped by 3 bases and J by 6 bases; unmatched bases: 6. The CDR3 is CASSFWTSNAGELFF. The CDR3 nucleotides are TGTGCCAGCAGCTTTTGGACTAGCAATGCCGGGGAGCTGTTTTTT.

This clonotype was recorded at least ten times. The rearrangement links TRBV18 to TRBJ1-2; the match to TRBD1 covers 7 bases. The CDR3 is made up of 14 amino acids. V lost 5 bases to trimming and J lost 6 bases; unmatched junction nucleotides: 9. Germline V gene data show CDR1 as KGHSH and CDR2 as LQKENI. DNA of the CDR3: TGTGCCAGCTCAACAGCAGGGGGATCGGATGGCTACACCTTC. Encoded protein: CASSTAGGSDGYTF.

The chain links TRBV27 to TRBJ1-1; D gene unclear. Trimming shortened V by 5 bases and J by 1 base, and 14 bases separated the two germline ends. The germline V gene has CDR1 MNHEY and CDR2 SMNVEV (reference sequence). This CDR3 has 15 amino acids. CDR3 protein: CASSPKRGWNTEAFF. CDR3 DNA sequence: TGTGCCAGCAGTCCCAAACGTGGGTGGAACACTGAAGCTTTCTTT.

The chain has TRBV9 and TRBJ2-7; D unresolved. CDR1 is SGDLS, CDR2 YYNGEE, per germline. The V end lost 4 bases, the J end lost 2 bases, and 4 bases lay between the germline ends. The CDR3 is made up of 11 amino acids. In nucleotides, the CDR3 is TGTGCCAGCAGCCCAACCTACGAGCAGTACTTC. It encodes CASSPTYEQYF.

This clonotype was detected only a few times. This chain links TRBV5-6 with TRBJ2-6, with D hard to call. Deletions cut 0 bases from V and 1 base from J, with 8 bases between. CDR1 is SGHDT and CDR2 is YYEEEE in the germline V gene. CDR3 length: 16 residues. The CDR3 DNA is TGTGCCAGCAGCTTGGAACCCTTTTCTGGGGCCAACGTCCTGACTTTC. Encoded protein: CASSLEPFSGANVLTF.

There are a few counts of this clonotype. The chain recombines TRBV29-1 with TRBJ2-7, with 12 bases matching TRBD2. After removal of 4 bases from V and 7 bases from J, the junction contained 14 bases not matched to a gene. The CDR3 has 16 amino acids. Per the germline V gene, CDR1 is SQVTM and CDR2 is ANQGSEA. The CDR3: CSVVWASGRAGFEQYF. In DNA form, the CDR3 reads TGCAGCGTTGTTTGGGCTAGCGGGAGGGCCGGTTTTGAGCAGTACTTC.

This clonotype was observed a handful of times. The chain has TRBV28 and TRBJ2-5; D ambiguous. V lost 3 bases, J lost 4 bases, and 15 bases lay in between. The germline gives CDR1 MDHEN, CDR2 SYDVKM. This CDR3 is built from 15 residues. The CDR3 loop reads CASSFGYPQRETQYF. The CDR3 DNA follows: TGTGCCAGCAGTTTCGGCTACCCCCAGCGAGAGACCCAGTACTTC.

This clonotype was counted many times. The chain recombines TRBV3-1 with TRBJ1-1, with a weak D call TRBD1 (5 bases). The CDR3 length is 16 residues. V lost 0 bases and J 5 bases, leaving 16 bases between the germline ends. Per germline, CDR1 LGHDT and CDR2 YNNKEL (reference sequence). The CDR3 region is CASSQEGRAGRTEAFF. In DNA, the CDR3 is TGTGCCAGCAGCCAAGAGGGGAGGGCAGGGCGGACTGAAGCTTTCTTT.

This clonotype was observed a few times. The rearrangement links TRBV20-1 to TRBJ1-5; D not resolved. The CDR3 has 14 residues. V dropped 5 bases and J dropped 0 bases, with 11 bases sitting between them. Per germline, CDR1 DFQATT and CDR2 SNEGSKA (reference sequence). CDR3 loop: CSAGIADSNQPQHF. In DNA, the CDR3 is TGCAGTGCTGGGATCGCGGATAGCAATCAGCCCCAGCATTTT.

This clonotype was picked up many times. The chain employs TRBV6-5 and TRBJ2-5; the D gene is possibly TRBD1 (6 bases). Germline lookup yields CDR1 MNHEY and CDR2 SVGAGI. The CDR3 contains 13 residues. Trimming took 5 bases from V and 3 from J, leaving 10 bases between them. DNA for the CDR3: TGTGCCAGCAGTCGTGGACAGAAAGAGACCCAGTACTTC. It encodes CASSRGQKETQYF.

This rearrangement joins TRBV5-1 to TRBJ2-5; D possibly corresponds to TRBD1 (6 bases). Between the trimmed V and J ends, which lost 3 bases and 0 bases, there was a span of 12 bases. From germline, CDR1 is SGHRS and CDR2 YFSETQ. This CDR3 contains 15 residues. CDR3 in amino acids: CASSWAGQYQETQYF. Here the CDR3 DNA reads TGCGCCAGCAGCTGGGCCGGACAGTACCAAGAGACCCAGTACTTC.